This T cell receptor beta chain was recorded in a study of OX40 agonist ivuxolimab in advanced cancers. Study-level information: Ivuxolimab is a fully human IgG2 antibody that activates OX40 (CD134). The study's findings and limits: Relative to CD4+, CD8+ T cells held more expanded clones on average.

The germline V gene encodes CDR1 MDHEN and CDR2 SYDVKM. This CDR3 comprises 13 residues. Between the trimmed V and J ends, which lost 10 bases and 3 bases, there was a span of 12 bases. Notes on this clone: Its antigen is not known.

Data came from immunoSEQ multiplex PCR; TCRdb stores just in-frame clones and leaves some out. The sample yields some 50,000 clones, about 81% seen once. The rearrangement links TRBV28 to TRBJ2-2, with D possibly being TRBD1 (6 bases). This material consisted of CD4+ or CD8+ T cells sorted from blood, taken in a trial of the OX40 agonist ivuxolimab. The clonotype was recovered from an adult with an advanced solid tumor such as melanoma, head and neck, liver or kidney cancer. CDR3 in amino acids: CAIGRGDTGELFF. The CDR3 region has the DNA TGTGCCATTGGCAGGGGCGACACCGGGGAGCTGTTTTTT.